The rows below give T cell receptor beta chains drawn from one sample of a study of blood T cell repertoires in COVID-19. The assay was immunoSEQ multiplex PCR, and TCRdb's table has in-frame clones only and misses some. The sample yields a few hundred thousand clones, approximately 91% seen once. Specimen: peripheral blood. These receptor sequences come from a person aged 18 to 35 with COVID-19, enrolled during active disease. The CDR3 runs from the conserved cysteine through the conserved F or W. A D gene is named only where the DNA matches it firmly. Clone size is not always given. Where it is, it says once, few, many or a class for expanded clones.

CDR3 protein,CDR3 DNA,clone size,V gene,J gene,D gene
CASSYSRQGNQPQHF,TGTGCCAGCAGTTACTCAAGGCAGGGCAATCAGCCCCAGCATTTT,.,TRBV6-5,TRBJ1-5,.
CASSSDRGHNEQYF,TGTGCCAGCAGCTCGGACAGGGGACACAACGAGCAGTACTTC,.,TRBV7-2,TRBJ2-7,TRBD1
CASEPGKGTEAFF,TGTGCCAGTGAGCCAGGGAAGGGCACTGAAGCTTTCTTT,.,TRBV2,TRBJ1-1,.
CASSLVGAAGYTF,TGTGCCAGCAGCTTGGTCGGAGCGGCTGGCTACACCTTC,.,TRBV5-4,TRBJ1-2,.
CASSFPETVTGELFF,TGTGCCAGCAGTTTCCCGGAGACAGTTACCGGGGAGCTGTTTTTT,few,TRBV28,TRBJ2-2,.
CASSQQSGEGSYNEQFF,TGCGCCAGCAGCCAACAAAGCGGCGAAGGGTCCTACAATGAGCAGTTCTTC,.,TRBV4-1,TRBJ2-1,.
CASSPGTGGKDSPLHF,TGTGCCAGCTCACCCGGGACAGGGGGGAAGGATTCACCCCTCCACTTT,.,TRBV18,TRBJ1-6,TRBD1
CASSTTSGRISQYF,TGCGCCAGCAGTACAACTAGCGGGAGGATCTCGCAGTATTTT,.,TRBV10-2,TRBJ2-3,TRBD2
CASSLASTTAYNEQFF,TGTGCCAGCAGTTTAGCGTCCACGACAGCTTACAATGAGCAGTTCTTC,.,TRBV27,TRBJ2-1,.
CASTETDTQYF,TGTGCCAGCACGGAGACAGATACGCAGTATTTT,.,TRBV2,TRBJ2-3,.
CASSLGGGEQYF,TGTGCCAGCAGCTTAGGAGGAGGCGAGCAGTACTTC,.,TRBV13,TRBJ2-7,.
CASSLGGGPRYNEQFF,TGCGCCAGCAGCTTGGGTGGGGGCCCCAGATACAATGAGCAGTTCTTC,once,TRBV5-1,TRBJ2-1,.
CASSLPGTSGSIHEQFF,TGTGCCAGCAGCTTACCCGGGACTAGCGGGAGTATCCATGAGCAGTTCTTC,.,TRBV7-2,TRBJ2-1,TRBD2
CASSFQGNTEAFF,TGTGCCAGCAGTTTTCAGGGGAACACTGAAGCTTTCTTT,.,TRBV6-5,TRBJ1-1,.
CATSPRGDGDQPQHF,TGTGCCACCAGTCCCAGGGGTGACGGGGATCAGCCCCAGCATTTT,.,TRBV24-1,TRBJ1-5,.
CASSGAGTPYGEQYF,TGTGCCAGCAGTGGGGCGGGGACTCCTTACGGCGAGCAGTACTTC,.,TRBV2,TRBJ2-7,.
CASSPQGPLNQPQHF,TGTGCCAGCAGTCCGCAGGGGCCTCTTAATCAGCCCCAGCATTTT,.,TRBV6-2/TRBV6-3,TRBJ1-5,.
CSVTGSETQYF,TGCAGCGTGACAGGGTCGGAGACCCAGTACTTC,.,TRBV29-1,TRBJ2-5,TRBD1
CAWSVPSDGELFF,TGTGCCTGGAGTGTACCTAGCGACGGGGAGCTGTTTTTT,.,TRBV30,TRBJ2-2,.
CASSFYPYPQLGYTF,TGTGCCAGCAGCTTTTATCCATACCCACAGCTTGGCTACACCTTC,.,TRBV5-5,TRBJ1-2,.
CASSYPENNQPQHF,TGTGCCAGCAGTTACCCAGAAAACAATCAGCCCCAGCATTTT,once,TRBV6-6,TRBJ1-5,.
CASSSERGSTHYEQYF,TGTGCCAGCAGCTCCGAAAGAGGAAGCACCCACTACGAGCAGTACTTC,.,TRBV7-9,TRBJ2-7,.